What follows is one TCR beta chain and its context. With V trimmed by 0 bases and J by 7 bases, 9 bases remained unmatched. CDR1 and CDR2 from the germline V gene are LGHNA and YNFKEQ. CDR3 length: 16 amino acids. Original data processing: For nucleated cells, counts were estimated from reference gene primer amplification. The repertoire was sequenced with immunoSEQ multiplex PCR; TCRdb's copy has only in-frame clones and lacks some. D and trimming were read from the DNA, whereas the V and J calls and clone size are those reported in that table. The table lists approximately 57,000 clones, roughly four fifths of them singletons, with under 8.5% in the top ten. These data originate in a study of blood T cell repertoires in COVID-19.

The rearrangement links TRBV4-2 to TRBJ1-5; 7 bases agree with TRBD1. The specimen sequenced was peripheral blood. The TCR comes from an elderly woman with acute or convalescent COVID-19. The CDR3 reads CASSQDAPGTVQPQHF. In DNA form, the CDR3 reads TGTGCCAGCAGCCAAGACGCCCCGGGGACAGTCCAGCCCCAGCATTTT.